The sequence of this T cell receptor beta chain was determined in a study of tissue T cells after allogeneic stem cell transplantation. Assay used: immunoSEQ multiplex PCR; TCRdb lists only in-frame clones, some missing. Of about 9,600 clones in the sample, 50% to 80% are singletons; the top ten hold roughly a tenth. V was pared by 0 bases and J by 1 base, with 10 bases between. Germline CDR1 and CDR2: SGDLS and YYNGEE. The CDR3 length is 16 residues. The sequenced sample was tissue from the ileum, obtained at autopsy. The TCR originated in a woman aged 18-49 years with breast cancer. This chain uses TRBV9 with TRBJ2-2, with D uncertain. The CDR3 bases are TGTGCCAGCAGCGTAGATACCCTAGGGAACACCGGGGAGCTGTTTTTT. Its protein product is CASSVDTLGNTGELFF.